The source of this T cell receptor beta chain is a study of Tregs in tolerant kidney transplant recipients. Findings and caveats of the study: Biological reproducibility was not directly addressed in this study.

Regarding this clone: As yet, its antigen is unknown. Coverage ceases 3 residues before the CDR3 finishes, and the germline J gene fills in the end.

Profiling relied on immunoSEQ multiplex PCR, and the TCRdb table lists in-frame clones only, not all of them. Seen in this sample are 30,000 or so clones; the ten most common clones hold about 7.6%. Unstimulated Tregs (CD4+CD25+CD127-) and CD4+CD25- non-Tregs were sorted from PBMCs. CDR1 MNHEY and CDR2 SVGEGT come from the germline V gene. V was pared by 6 bases and J by 4 bases, with 8 bases of the junction left unmatched. The CDR3 length is 15 residues. The rearrangement joins TRBV6-2 or TRBV6-3 to TRBJ2-1; TRBD2 matches 8 bases. The source material was CD8+ T cells from blood, sampled before the transplant. This receptor was identified in a human donor who received a combined kidney and bone marrow transplant. The CDR3 loop is CASSSSGSGYNEQFF. The sequenced CDR3 bases are TGTGCCAGCAGCTCAAGCGGGAGCGGTTACAATGAG.